The entry that follows covers one T cell receptor beta chain sequence. Its antigen is still unknown. No base quality information exists; no much larger clone differs at one position. This record belongs to a study of OX40 agonist ivuxolimab in advanced cancers. General notes on the study: Ivuxolimab was a fully human IgG2 agonistic monoclonal antibody targeting the costimulatory receptor OX40 (CD134). Intravenous ivuxolimab was administered to patients every 2 weeks at six dose levels: 0.01, 0.1, 0.3, 1.5, 3 and 10 mg/kg. The purpose of peripheral TCRbeta sequencing was to test whether ivuxolimab changed TCR sequence diversity and led to clonal T-cell expansion. Of the roughly 52 dose-escalation patients, hepatocellular carcinoma was present in about 20, melanoma in some 15, renal cell carcinoma in 9 and head and neck cancer in 9. The paper describes the monotherapy dose-escalation part (N of about 50 patients) of the phase I trial of ivuxolimab. A male proportion of roughly 80% and a mean age of approximately 58 years, ranging from 23 to 79, were recorded for the dose-escalation cohort. Patients were allowed to have had prior anti-PD-1, anti-PD-L1 or anti-CTLA-4 therapy, and approximately 40% of the dose-escalation patients had been treated with checkpoint inhibitors. Three dose-escalation patients achieved partial responses, one with hepatocellular carcinoma and two with cutaneous melanoma. The study at large found these results: Partial responders in the 0.1-3.0 mg/kg groups had among the lowest normalized peripheral clonal expansion, especially among CD8+ T cells. After ivuxolimab, CD8+ T cells had more expanded clones than CD4+ T cells on average. Clonal expansion of both CD4+ and CD8+ blood T cells was observed from baseline to week 6 at doses 0.1 to 3.0 mg/kg. The antigen specificity of the clonally expanded peripheral T cells was not determined. Low levels of normalized T-cell clonal expansion were also seen in some patients who did not respond.

For sequencing of the TCRbeta CDR3 region, genomic DNA was extracted from the sorted cells. TCRbeta CDR3 regions were sequenced using the immunoSEQ Assay. The table was pulled from immuneACCESS by TCRdb, which kept in-frame rearrangements only. Such tables lose some clones; where checked, under half of the loss comes from unresolved V genes, and the rest has no known cause. Recorded for this sample are 55,000 to 70,000 clones; 85% of them occurred a single time. 5% to 6.5% of the sample rests with the top ten. CDR1 and CDR2 (SGDLS, YYNGEE) derive from the germline V gene. V is reduced by 1 base and J by 5 bases, leaving a spacing of 7 bases between them. Including the terminal cysteine and phenylalanine, the CDR3 comprises 14 residues. The read is trimmed to its CDR3 DNA, 42 bases read in frame from base 1. Patients with a history of autoimmune disease or receiving systemic immunosuppression were excluded from the trial. Peripheral blood for TCR sequencing was drawn from every dose cohort at baseline, at cycle 4 day 1 and at cycle 7 day 1. Samples were obtained from an open-label, multicenter, first-in-human phase I dose-escalation trial of ivuxolimab. The trial enrolled adults with locally advanced or metastatic head and neck squamous cell, hepatocellular, melanoma or renal cell carcinoma. Before TCR sequencing, CD4+ and CD8+ T cells were separately sorted from peripheral blood.

Source: CD4+ or CD8+ T cells sorted from blood, taken in a trial of the OX40 agonist ivuxolimab. The rearranged chain carries TRBV9 and TRBJ1-6, with an unclear D gene assignment. The origin of this receptor is an adult with an advanced solid tumor such as melanoma, head and neck, liver or kidney cancer. The CDR3 amino acid sequence is: CASSVSFNNSPLHF. The DNA sequence reads TGTGCCAGCAGCGTATCTTTTAATAATTCACCCCTCCACTTT.